This T cell receptor (beta chain) was identified in a study of T cell responses to AZD1222 COVID-19 vaccine. Comment on this clone: Its antigen is not known.

Overall study results and limits: With two AZD1222 doses given, Spike-specific TCR breadth and depth both rose. The repertoires were collected only after the peak T cell response.

Assay: immunoSEQ multiplex PCR; the TCRdb copy retains only in-frame clones and omits some. This table holds over 140,000 clones, around 90% found once. The J segment lost 0 bases and the V segment lost 6 bases, leaving 13 bases of the junction unmatched. The CDR3 spans 17 residues. Germline CDR1 LNHDA, CDR2 SQIVND (reference sequence). The rearrangement uses TRBV19 and TRBJ1-1; 7 bases are a match to TRBD1. The source material was peripheral blood, sampled on day 0 of AZD1222 vaccination. This clonotype was obtained from an adult in good health. The CDR3 sequence: CASSTRTGTFMNTEAFF. The DNA for the CDR3 is TGTGCCAGTAGCACGAGGACAGGTACGTTCATGAACACTGAAGCTTTCTTT.